One and the same sample provided the 10 T cell receptor beta chains below, sequenced in a study of blood T cells in healthy people across ages (dated by TCRdb to between 2015 and 2016). The method behind the library was 5' RACE. Sequencing was carried out with an Illumina HiSeq 2500. The second PCR ran for about 6 to 12 cycles and used a J-beta primer mix along with a sample-barcoded 5' primer. TCRdb reprocessing: public reads trimmed at Q25 with fastp, clones called with MiXCR, in-frame beta chains kept. CDR3 protein sequences are deduplicated, and each keeps its most common genes and DNA. The sample has over a million distinct CDR3 sequences on record, approximately 26% of them singletons. Around 0.7% of the sample is taken by the ten largest. These records were also assigned to another study, of T cells of mothers and their children.

The source material was blood. The receptors shown here come from a girl aged 2 to 10 in good health.

This chain joins TRBV7-8 and TRBJ2-1, with 11 bases that match TRBD1. The CDR3 runs to 12 residues. With 3 bases clipped from V and 15 bases from J, the junction kept 4 bases outside the gene matches. Germline assignment: CDR1 SGHVS and CDR2 FQNEAQ. The CDR3 nucleotides read TGTGCCAGCAGCTTGCCAGGACAGGGGGCGTTCTTC. Translating gives CASSLPGQGAFF.

Comment on this clonotype: In this CDR3 the conserved last residue, phenylalanine or tryptophan, is missing, so a read error is likely. This chain joins TRBV7-2 and TRBJ1-1, with D perhaps TRBD1 (5 bases). V was pared by 5 bases and J by 5 bases, with 15 bases between. The CDR3 runs to 14 residues. Germline V lookup: CDR1 SGHTA, CDR2 FQGNSA. CDR3 coding DNA: TGTGCCAGCAGCCAACAGGAGGGGAGAACTGAAGCTTTCCTT. Encoded protein: CASSQQEGRTEAFL.

V usage is TRBV12-3 or TRBV12-4 and J usage is TRBJ2-5, with 7 bases aligning to TRBD2. Trimming cost V 5 bases and J 1 base; bases outside gene matches: 10. CDR3 size: 16 residues. The DNA for the CDR3 is TGTGCCAGCAGTATAAGGGGCGGGGGAACCCAAGAGACCCAGTACTTC. Its protein product is CASSIRGGGTQETQYF.

This clonotype has a handful of counts. This rearrangement joins TRBV29-1 to TRBJ2-5; TRBD2 matches at 14 bases. Per the germline V gene, CDR1 is SQVTM and CDR2 is ANQGSEA. V shed 1 base and J 8 bases; nucleotides not matched to a gene: 6. The CDR3 sequence is 15 residues long. This chain's CDR3 is CSVEGSGTSGSTQYF. CDR3 DNA sequence: TGCAGCGTTGAAGGATCCGGGACTAGCGGGAGTACCCAGTACTTC.

The chain couples TRBV7-2 to TRBJ1-2, with TRBD1 matching 8 bases. After removal of 2 bases from V and 6 bases from J, the junction contained 2 bases not matched to a gene. CDR3 size: 13 residues. The germline gives CDR1 SGHTA, CDR2 FQGNSA. CDR3 amino acids: CASSLQGQDGYTF. In DNA form, the CDR3 reads TGTGCCAGCAGCTTACAGGGACAGGATGGCTACACCTTC.

The rearrangement joins TRBV7-2 to TRBJ1-2; D remains ambiguous. V was cut by 5 bases and J by 1 base, with 8 bases left in between. The CDR3 runs to 13 residues. Germline CDR1 reads SGHTA; CDR2 reads FQGNSA. DNA of the CDR3: TGTGCCAGCAGCATACAGCTTAACTATGGCTACACCTTC. This encodes CASSIQLNYGYTF.

This clonotype was recorded a few times. V and J are TRBV18 and TRBJ2-5; a weak D match, TRBD1 (5 bases). Matching the DNA end better, TRBJ2-7 makes the J call doubtful. The germline CDR1 and CDR2 sequences are KGHSH and LQKENI. CDR3 length: 15 amino acids. The CDR3 DNA is TGTGCCAGCTCACCAGGGGCAGGGATTTCCTACGAGCAGTACTTC. This encodes CASSPGAGISYEQYF.

The V call is TRBV4-2, the J call TRBJ2-4; tentatively, D is TRBD1 or TRBD2 (5 bases each). The V end lost 0 bases, the J end lost 12 bases, and 21 bases lay between the germline ends. Germline assignment: CDR1 LGHNA and CDR2 YNFKEQ. The CDR3 contains 16 residues. The DNA for the CDR3 is TGTGCCAGCAGCCAAGAAGGAGAGGGGTACCACGGTCCTCAGTACTTC. Encoded protein: CASSQEGEGYHGPQYF.

V usage is TRBV4-2 and J usage is TRBJ2-5, with 7 positions matching TRBD1. This CDR3 is built from 16 residues. Germline trimming cut 6 bases from V and 5 bases from J; bases unmatched to any gene: 15. The germline V gene has CDR1 LGHNA and CDR2 YNFKEQ. Here the CDR3 reads CASSRISRGRLETQYF. In DNA, the CDR3 is TGTGCCAGCAGTAGGATCTCAAGGGGGCGTTTGGAGACCCAGTACTTC.

This clonotype was detected a few times. The rearrangement links TRBV29-1 to TRBJ1-1, with a possible D match to TRBD1 (5 bases). The CDR3 is made up of 12 amino acids. Looked up from germline, CDR1 is SQVTM and CDR2 is ANQGSEA. V dropped 4 bases and J dropped 7 bases, with 13 bases sitting between them. CDR3 protein: CSVAGAALEAFF. The DNA for the CDR3 is TGCAGCGTTGCTGGGGCAGCCCTTGAAGCTTTCTTT. Based on the CDR3 plus reference TRBV29-1 and TRBJ1-1, the full variable domain is SAVISQKPSRDICQRGTSLTIQCQVDSQVTMMFWYRQQPGQSLTLIATANQGSEATYESGFVIDKFPISRPNLTFSTLTVSNMSPEDSSIYLCSVAGAALEAFFGQGTRLTVV.